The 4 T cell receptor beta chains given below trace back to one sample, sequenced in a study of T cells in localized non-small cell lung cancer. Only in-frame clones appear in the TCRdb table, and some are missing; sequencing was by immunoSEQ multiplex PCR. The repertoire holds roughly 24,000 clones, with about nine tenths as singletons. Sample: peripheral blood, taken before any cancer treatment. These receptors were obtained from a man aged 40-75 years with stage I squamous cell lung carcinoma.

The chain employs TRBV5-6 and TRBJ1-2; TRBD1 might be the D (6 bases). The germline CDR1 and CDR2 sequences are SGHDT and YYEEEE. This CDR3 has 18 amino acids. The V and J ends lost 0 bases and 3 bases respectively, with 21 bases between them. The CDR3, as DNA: TGTGCCAGCAGCTTGGACCCTCTCAGGGGTCGCGGTCACTATGGCTACACCTTC. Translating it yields CASSLDPLRGRGHYGYTF.

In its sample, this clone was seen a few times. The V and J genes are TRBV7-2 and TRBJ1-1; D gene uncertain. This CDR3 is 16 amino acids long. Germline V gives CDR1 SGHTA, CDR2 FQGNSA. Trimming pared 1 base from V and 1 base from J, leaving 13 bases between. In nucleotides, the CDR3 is TGTGCCAGCAGCTTAGGGGATTCTGGGTCGAACACTGAAGCTTTCTTT. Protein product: CASSLGDSGSNTEAFF. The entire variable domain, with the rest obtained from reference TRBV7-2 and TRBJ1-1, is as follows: GAGVSQSPSNKVTEKGKDVELRCDPISGHTALYWYRQSLGQGLEFLIYFQGNSAPDKSGLPSDRFSAERTGGSVSTLTIQRTQQEDSAVYLCASSLGDSGSNTEAFFGQGTRLTVV.

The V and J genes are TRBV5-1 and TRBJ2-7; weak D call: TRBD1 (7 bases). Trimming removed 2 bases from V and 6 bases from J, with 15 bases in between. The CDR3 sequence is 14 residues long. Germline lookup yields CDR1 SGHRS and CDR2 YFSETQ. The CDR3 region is CASSFKNRGGEQYF. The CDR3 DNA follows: TGCGCCAGCAGCTTTAAAAACAGGGGAGGCGAGCAGTACTTC.

In DNA form, the CDR3 reads TGTGCCAGCAGCTTACCCCGGACAGTCTACACTGAAGCTTTCTTT. Amino acids: CASSLPRTVYTEAFF. The chain couples TRBV11-2 to TRBJ1-1, with D maybe TRBD1 (6 bases). Germline assignment: CDR1 SGHAT and CDR2 FQNNGV. The CDR3 length is 15 residues. V lost 2 bases and J lost 3, with 13 bases in between.